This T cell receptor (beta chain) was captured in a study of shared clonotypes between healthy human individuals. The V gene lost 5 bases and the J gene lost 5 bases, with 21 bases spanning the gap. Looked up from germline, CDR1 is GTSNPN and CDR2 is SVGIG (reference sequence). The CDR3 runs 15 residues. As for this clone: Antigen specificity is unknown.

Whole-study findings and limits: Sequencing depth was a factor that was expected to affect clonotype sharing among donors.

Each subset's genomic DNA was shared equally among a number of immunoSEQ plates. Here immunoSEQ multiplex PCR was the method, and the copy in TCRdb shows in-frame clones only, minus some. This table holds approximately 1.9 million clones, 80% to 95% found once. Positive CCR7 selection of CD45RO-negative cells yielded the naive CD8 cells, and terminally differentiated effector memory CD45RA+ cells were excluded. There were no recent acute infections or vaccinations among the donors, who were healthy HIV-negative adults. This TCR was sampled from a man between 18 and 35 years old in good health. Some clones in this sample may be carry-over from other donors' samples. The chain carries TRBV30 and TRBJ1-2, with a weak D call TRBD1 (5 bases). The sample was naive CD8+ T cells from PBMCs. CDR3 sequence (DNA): TGTGCCTGGGCCAGGGTACTATCGGGGATATATGGCTACACCTTC. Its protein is CAWARVLSGIYGYTF.